What follows is one TCR beta chain and its context. Its antigen is not identified. This same CDR3 is encoded by further DNA sequences in the sample. The sequenced template was cDNA made from the entire isolated RNA. The method was immunoSEQ multiplex PCR; TCRdb's version includes in-frame clones alone and lacks a portion of them. This repertoire shows 860,000 or so clones, roughly 17% found once; its top ten account for 0.02% to 0.03%. V was clipped by 3 bases and J by 1 base, with 7 bases between them. The CDR3 contains 15 residues. CDR1 is KGHSH, CDR2 LQKENI, per germline. This record comes from a study of beta chain features in type 1 diabetes. Study results and caveats: Patients' naive, central memory and Treg TCRB repertoires seemed closer to one another than those of healthy donors. Fewer insertions but more deletions were seen at VDJ junctions in type 1 diabetes patients.

The authors sorted CD4+ naive, central memory, regulatory and stem cell-like memory cells via CD45RO/CCR7/CD25/CD127/CD95/CD27. The sequencing input was naive CD4+ T cells from blood. The clonotype originates from a woman aged 18-35 years in good health. V usage is TRBV18 and J usage is TRBJ2-6; the D is unclear. CDR3 sequence: CASSPSLSGANVLTF. Here the CDR3 DNA reads TGTGCCAGCTCACCGTCCCTTTCTGGGGCCAACGTCCTGACTTTC.